This T cell receptor (beta chain) was identified during a study of blood T cell repertoires in COVID-19. Study overall: The samples span acute and convalescent COVID-19 from the United States, Italy and Spain. PBMCs, B-cell-depleted T cells, or T cells were the source of the cDNA or gDNA that made up the material.

Per the original data handling: By means of reference gene primer amplification, nucleated cell counts were estimated. Profiled with immunoSEQ multiplex PCR; TCRdb holds only in-frame clones, not every one. The V and J calls and clone size are taken from that table; D and trimming were inferred from the DNA. The sample consists of approximately 50,000 clones, 85% to 90% of them appearing once. Source material: peripheral blood. This clonotype was sampled from a man aged 55 to 70 with acute or convalescent COVID-19.

In DNA, the CDR3 is TGTGCCAGCTCACCACCGGGAGGCGGGGAGACCCAGTACTTC. Translating it yields CASSPPGGGETQYF. This chain connects TRBV18 to TRBJ2-5, with D possibly matching TRBD2 (6 bases). This CDR3 spans 14 amino acids. The ends were cut back, 0 bases at V and 5 bases at J, with 10 bases in the middle. The germline CDR1 and CDR2 sequences are KGHSH and LQKENI. The full variable domain, rest sourced from reference TRBV18 and TRBJ2-5, is NAGVMQNPRHLVRRRGQEARLRCSPMKGHSHVYWYRQLPEEGLKFMVYLQKENIIDESGMPKERFSAEFPKEGPSILRIQQVVRGDSAAYFCASSPPGGGETQYFGPGTRLLVL.